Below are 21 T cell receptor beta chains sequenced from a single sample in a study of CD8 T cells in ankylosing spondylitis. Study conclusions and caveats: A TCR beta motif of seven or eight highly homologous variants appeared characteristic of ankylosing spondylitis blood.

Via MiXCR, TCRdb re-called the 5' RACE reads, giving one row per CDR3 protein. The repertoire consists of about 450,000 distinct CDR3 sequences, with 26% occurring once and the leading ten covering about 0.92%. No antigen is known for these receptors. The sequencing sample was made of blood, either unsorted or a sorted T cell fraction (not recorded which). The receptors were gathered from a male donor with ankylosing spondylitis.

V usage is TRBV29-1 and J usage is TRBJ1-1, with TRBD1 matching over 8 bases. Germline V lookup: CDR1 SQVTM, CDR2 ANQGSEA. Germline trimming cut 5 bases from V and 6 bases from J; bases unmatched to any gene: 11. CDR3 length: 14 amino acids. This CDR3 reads CSVTSWTGISEAFF. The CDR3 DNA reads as TGCAGCGTTACTAGTTGGACAGGGATTTCTGAAGCTTTCTTT.

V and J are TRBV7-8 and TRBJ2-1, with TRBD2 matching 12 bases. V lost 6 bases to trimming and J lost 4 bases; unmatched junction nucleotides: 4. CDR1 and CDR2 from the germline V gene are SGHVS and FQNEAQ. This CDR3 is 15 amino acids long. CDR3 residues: CASRATSGGYNEQFF. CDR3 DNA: TGTGCCAGCAGGGCGACTAGCGGGGGATACAATGAGCAGTTCTTC.

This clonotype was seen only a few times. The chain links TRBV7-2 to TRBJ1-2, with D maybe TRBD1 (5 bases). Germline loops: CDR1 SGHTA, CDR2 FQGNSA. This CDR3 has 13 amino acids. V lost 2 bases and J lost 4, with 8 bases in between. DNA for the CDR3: TGTGCCAGCAGCTTAACAGGAGGCTATGGCTACACCTTC. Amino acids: CASSLTGGYGYTF.

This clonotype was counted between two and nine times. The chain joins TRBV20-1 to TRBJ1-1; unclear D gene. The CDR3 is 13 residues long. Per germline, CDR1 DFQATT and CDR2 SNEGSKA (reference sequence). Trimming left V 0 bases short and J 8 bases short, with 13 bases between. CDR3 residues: CSARDRSAAEAFF. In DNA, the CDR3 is TGCAGTGCTAGAGATCGGTCGGCCGCCGAAGCTTTCTTT.

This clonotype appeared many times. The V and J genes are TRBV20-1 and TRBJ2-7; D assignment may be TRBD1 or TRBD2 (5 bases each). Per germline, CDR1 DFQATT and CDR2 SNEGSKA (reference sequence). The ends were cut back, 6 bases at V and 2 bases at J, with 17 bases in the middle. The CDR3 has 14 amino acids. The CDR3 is CSAAGTGITYEQYF. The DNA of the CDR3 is TGCAGTGCCGCGGGCACAGGAATCACCTACGAGCAGTACTTC.

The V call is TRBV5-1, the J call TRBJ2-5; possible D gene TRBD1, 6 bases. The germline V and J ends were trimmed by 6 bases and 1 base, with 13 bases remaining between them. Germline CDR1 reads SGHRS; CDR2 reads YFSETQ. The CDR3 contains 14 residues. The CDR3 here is CASTRGHFQETQYF. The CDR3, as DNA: TGCGCCAGCACCAGGGGACACTTCCAAGAGACCCAGTACTTC.

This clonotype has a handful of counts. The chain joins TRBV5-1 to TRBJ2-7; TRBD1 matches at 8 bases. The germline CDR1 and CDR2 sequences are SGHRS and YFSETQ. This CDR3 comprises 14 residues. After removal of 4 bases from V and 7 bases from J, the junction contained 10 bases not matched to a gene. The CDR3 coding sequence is TGCGCCAGCAGCATAAACAGGGGGGCAGGGGAGCAGTACTTC. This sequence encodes CASSINRGAGEQYF.

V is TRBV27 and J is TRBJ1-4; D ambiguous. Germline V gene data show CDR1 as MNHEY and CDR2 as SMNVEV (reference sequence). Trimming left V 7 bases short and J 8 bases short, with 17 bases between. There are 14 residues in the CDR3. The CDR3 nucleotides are TGTGCCAGCAAAAAGTTGGCGGCCGGGGAAAAACTGTTTTTT. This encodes CASKKLAAGEKLFF.

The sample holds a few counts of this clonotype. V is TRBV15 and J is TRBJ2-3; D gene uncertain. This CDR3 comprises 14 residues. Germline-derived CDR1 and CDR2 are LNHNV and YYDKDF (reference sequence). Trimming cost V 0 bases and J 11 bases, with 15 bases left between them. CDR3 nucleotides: TGTGCCACCAGCAGAGATGCCCCTAGTACCAGGCAGTATTTT. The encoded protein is CATSRDAPSTRQYF. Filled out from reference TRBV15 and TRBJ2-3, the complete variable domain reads DAMVIQNPRYQVTQFGKPVTLSCSQTLNHNVMYWYQQKSSQAPKLLFHYYDKDFNNEADTPDNFQSRRPNTSFCFLDIRSPGLGDTAMYLCATSRDAPSTRQYFGPGTRLTVL.

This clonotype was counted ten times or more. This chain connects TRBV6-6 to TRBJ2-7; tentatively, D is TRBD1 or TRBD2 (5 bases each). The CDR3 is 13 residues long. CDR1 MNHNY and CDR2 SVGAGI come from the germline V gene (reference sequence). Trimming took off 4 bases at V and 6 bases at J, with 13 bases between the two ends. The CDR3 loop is CASSSKGSGEQYF. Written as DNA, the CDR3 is TGTGCCAGCAGTTCCAAGGGGAGCGGCGAGCAGTACTTC.

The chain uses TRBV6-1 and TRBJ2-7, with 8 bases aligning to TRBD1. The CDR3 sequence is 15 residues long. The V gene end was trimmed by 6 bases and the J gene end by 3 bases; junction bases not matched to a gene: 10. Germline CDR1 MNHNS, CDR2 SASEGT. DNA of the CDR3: TGTGCCAGCAGCAGCCTTCCGGGACAGGTCTACGAGCAGTACGTC. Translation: CASSSLPGQVYEQYV.

The CDR3 DNA sequence: TGTGCCAGTAGTATTTCTCTAGCGGGAGTTGGGGCCAACGTCCTGACTTTC. Translation: CASSISLAGVGANVLTF. This rearrangement joins TRBV19 to TRBJ2-6, with 10 bases lining up with TRBD2. Germline V CDR1 and CDR2: LNHDA, SQIVND (reference sequence). The CDR3 is made up of 17 amino acids. The J segment lost 3 bases and the V segment lost 3 bases, leaving 5 bases of the junction unmatched.

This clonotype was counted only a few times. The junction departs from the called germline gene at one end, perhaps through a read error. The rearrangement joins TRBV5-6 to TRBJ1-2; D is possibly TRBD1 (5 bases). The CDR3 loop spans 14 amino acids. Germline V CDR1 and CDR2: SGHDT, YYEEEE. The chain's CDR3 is CASTLGPLGPGYTF. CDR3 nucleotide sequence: TGTGCCAGCACCTTGGGGCCGTTAGGGCCTGGCTACACCTTC.

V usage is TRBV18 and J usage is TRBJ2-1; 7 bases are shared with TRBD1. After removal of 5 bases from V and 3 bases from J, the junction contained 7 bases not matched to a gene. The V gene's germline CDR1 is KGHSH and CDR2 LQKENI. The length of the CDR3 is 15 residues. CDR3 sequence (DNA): TGTGCCAGCTCAAAAACAGGGGCGATCTACAATGAGCAGTTCTTC. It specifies CASSKTGAIYNEQFF. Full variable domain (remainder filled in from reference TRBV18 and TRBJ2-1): NAGVMQNPRHLVRRRGQEARLRCSPMKGHSHVYWYRQLPEEGLKFMVYLQKENIIDESGMPKERFSAEFPKEGPSILRIQQVVRGDSAAYFCASSKTGAIYNEQFFGPGTRLTVL.

The CDR3 loop reads CASSSYIGAWFF. In DNA, the CDR3 is TGTGCCAGCAGCTCTTATATAGGAGCGTGGTTCTTC. The chain recombines TRBV7-2 with TRBJ2-1; D is uncertain. CDR1 SGHTA and CDR2 FQGNSA come from the germline V gene. V was pared by 4 bases and J by 15 bases, with 16 bases between. This CDR3 spans 12 amino acids.

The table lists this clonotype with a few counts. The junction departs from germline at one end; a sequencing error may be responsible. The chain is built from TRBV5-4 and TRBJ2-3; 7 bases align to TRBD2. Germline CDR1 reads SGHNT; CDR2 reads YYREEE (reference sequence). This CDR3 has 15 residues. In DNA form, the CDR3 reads TGTGCCAGCAGCTTGGGTCGCGGGAGCAGAGATACGCAGTATTTT. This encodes CASSLGRGSRDTQYF.

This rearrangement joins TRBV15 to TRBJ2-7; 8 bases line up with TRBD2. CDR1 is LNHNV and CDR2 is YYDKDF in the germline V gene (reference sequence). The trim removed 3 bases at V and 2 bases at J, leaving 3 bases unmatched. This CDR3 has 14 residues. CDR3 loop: CATSSGRDAYEQYV. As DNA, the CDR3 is TGTGCCACCAGCAGCGGGAGGGATGCCTACGAGCAGTACGTC.

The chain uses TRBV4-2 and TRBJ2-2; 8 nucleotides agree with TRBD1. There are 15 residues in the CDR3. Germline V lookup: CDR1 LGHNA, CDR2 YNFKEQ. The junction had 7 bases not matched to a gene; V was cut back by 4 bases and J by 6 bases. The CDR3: CASSLESGQAGELFF. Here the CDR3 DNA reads TGTGCCAGCAGCCTCGAGTCGGGACAGGCCGGGGAGCTGTTTTTT.

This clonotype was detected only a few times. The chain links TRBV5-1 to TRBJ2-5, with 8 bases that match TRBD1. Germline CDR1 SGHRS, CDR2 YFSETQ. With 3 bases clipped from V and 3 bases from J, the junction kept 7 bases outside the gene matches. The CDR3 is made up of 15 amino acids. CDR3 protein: CASSSDRGAEETQYF. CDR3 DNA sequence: TGCGCCAGCAGCTCCGACAGGGGAGCGGAAGAGACCCAGTACTTC.

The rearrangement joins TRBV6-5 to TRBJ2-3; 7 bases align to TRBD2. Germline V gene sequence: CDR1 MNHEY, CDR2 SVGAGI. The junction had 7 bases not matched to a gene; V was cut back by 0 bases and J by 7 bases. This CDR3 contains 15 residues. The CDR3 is CASSYSWGRANTQYF. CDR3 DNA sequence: TGTGCCAGCAGTTACTCCTGGGGGAGGGCTAATACGCAGTATTTT.

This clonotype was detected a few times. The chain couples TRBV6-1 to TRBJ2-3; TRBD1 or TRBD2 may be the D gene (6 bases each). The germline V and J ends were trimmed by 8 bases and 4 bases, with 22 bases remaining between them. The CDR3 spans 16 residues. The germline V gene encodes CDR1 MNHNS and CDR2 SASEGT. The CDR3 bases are TGTGCCAGCTCAAGCGGAGCTGGGGGGCTGGCAGATACGCAGTATTTT. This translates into CASSSGAGGLADTQYF.